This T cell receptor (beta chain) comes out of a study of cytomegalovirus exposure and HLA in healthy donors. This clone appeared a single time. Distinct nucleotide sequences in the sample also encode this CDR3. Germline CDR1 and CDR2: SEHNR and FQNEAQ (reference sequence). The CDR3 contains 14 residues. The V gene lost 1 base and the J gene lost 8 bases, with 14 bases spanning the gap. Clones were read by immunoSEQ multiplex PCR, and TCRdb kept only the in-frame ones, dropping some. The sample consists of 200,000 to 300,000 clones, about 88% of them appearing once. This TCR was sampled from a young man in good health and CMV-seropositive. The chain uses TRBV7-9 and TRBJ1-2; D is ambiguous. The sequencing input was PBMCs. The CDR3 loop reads CASSLGGSSGGYTF. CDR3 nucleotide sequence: TGTGCCAGCAGCTTAGGAGGTTCCTCTGGCGGCTACACCTTC. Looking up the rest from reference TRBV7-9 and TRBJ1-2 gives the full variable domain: DTGVSQNPRHKITKRGQNVTFRCDPISEHNRLYWYRQTLGQGPEFLTYFQNEAQLEKSRLLSDRFSAERPKGSFSTLEIQRTEQGDSAMYLCASSLGGSSGGYTFGSGTRLTVV.